The 26 T cell receptor beta chains in this list originate from one sample, sequenced in a study of blood T cell repertoires in COVID-19 (dated by TCRdb to about 2020). Library generation was performed with the immunoSEQ multiplex PCR assay. TCRdb took over this immuneACCESS table, retaining in-frame rearrangements with V and J assigned. Such tables are incomplete; in checked studies, under half of the missing clones stem from an unresolved V gene, and the remainder is unexplained. Within this sample are fewer than 300,000 clones, with approximately 89% of them counted one time only. Around 2.2% of the sample is in the top ten clones. Input material: peripheral blood. These receptors were collected from a woman in her twenties or thirties with COVID-19, enrolled during active disease.

The rearrangement uses TRBV27 and TRBJ2-7; 8 bases are shared with TRBD1. Trimming cost V 9 bases and J 2 bases; bases outside gene matches: 12. The germline CDR1 and CDR2 sequences are MNHEY and SMNVEV (reference sequence). CDR3 size: 15 residues. In DNA form, the CDR3 reads TGTGCCAGGGGAACTTGGACAGGGATCACCTACGAGCAGTACTTC. Encoded protein: CARGTWTGITYEQYF.

The CDR3 DNA is TGTGCCTGGAGCCCCGGGACAGGGAATGGCTACACCTTC. Protein sequence: CAWSPGTGNGYTF. V is TRBV30 and J is TRBJ1-2; 9 nucleotides align to TRBD1. The V and J ends lost 3 bases and 6 bases, in that order; junction bases with no gene match: 5. Germline CDR1 and CDR2: GTSNPN and SVGIG (reference sequence). The CDR3 extends over 13 amino acids.

The chain employs TRBV4-1 and TRBJ2-7; 10 bases match TRBD1. This CDR3 region has 17 residues. CDR1 MGHRA and CDR2 YSYEKL come from the germline V gene. Unmatched junction bases numbered 5, after V lost 0 bases and J lost 0 bases. The CDR3 reads CASSQEVRTGGSYEQYF. CDR3 sequence (DNA): TGCGCCAGCAGCCAAGAGGTCCGGACAGGGGGCTCCTACGAGCAGTACTTC.

The gene calls are TRBV24-1 and TRBJ1-5; no firm D call. CDR3 length equals 15 residues. Germline assignment: CDR1 KGHDR and CDR2 SFDVKD. V was clipped by 5 bases and J by 0 bases, with 10 bases between them. The CDR3 DNA is TGTGCCACCAGTGGGGCGGGGAATAGCAATCAGCCCCAGCATTTT. Amino acid sequence: CATSGAGNSNQPQHF.

V gene TRBV7-9 combines with J gene TRBJ2-3; 8 bases match TRBD1. The germline CDR1 and CDR2 sequences are SEHNR and FQNEAQ (reference sequence). The CDR3 consists of 15 residues. Trimming took 5 bases from V and 2 from J; bases not matched to a gene: 6. The CDR3 loop reads CASSLQGEFTDTQYF. The CDR3 nucleotides read TGTGCCAGCAGCCTACAGGGGGAATTCACAGATACGCAGTATTTT.

The genes are TRBV11-2 and TRBJ1-1; 9 nucleotides align to TRBD1. The CDR3 has 14 amino acids. The germline V gene encodes CDR1 SGHAT and CDR2 FQNNGV. The V gene end was trimmed by 2 bases and the J gene end by 2 bases; junction bases not matched to a gene: 0. The CDR3 spells CASSLTGGNTEAFF. The CDR3 nucleotides are TGTGCCAGCAGCTTAACAGGGGGCAACACTGAAGCTTTCTTT.

The CDR3 DNA follows: TGTGCCAGCAAGCGGGAGGGCCTTCTAGGGGAGACCCAGTACTTC. Its translation is CASKREGLLGETQYF. V usage is TRBV9 and J usage is TRBJ2-5, with 10 bases identical to TRBD2. V dropped 6 bases and J dropped 5; count of bases not matched to a gene: 10. The CDR3 totals 15 residues. CDR1 and CDR2 (germline): SGDLS, YYNGEE.

The chain joins TRBV11-2 to TRBJ2-1; D is perhaps TRBD2 (5 bases). Germline CDR1 and CDR2: SGHAT and FQNNGV. The CDR3 runs to 13 residues. The V and J ends lost 0 bases and 5 bases respectively, with 5 bases between them. The CDR3 region is CASSLERDNEQFF. DNA of the CDR3: TGTGCCAGCAGCTTAGAGAGGGACAATGAGCAGTTCTTC.

The chain has TRBV5-1 and TRBJ2-7; 7 bases line up with TRBD2. Germline V gene lookup returns CDR1 SGHRS and CDR2 YFSETQ. CDR3 length: 14 amino acids. Losses at the gene ends were 1 base for V and 1 base for J; bases not matched to a gene: 2. In DNA form, the CDR3 reads TGCGCCAGCAGCTTGCCTAGCGGATCCTACGAGCAGTACTTC. Its translation is CASSLPSGSYEQYF. The full variable domain, with the rest looked up from reference TRBV5-1 and TRBJ2-7, is KAGVTQTPRYLIKTRGQQVTLSCSPISGHRSVSWYQQTPGQGLQFLFEYFSETQRNKGNFPGRFSGRQFSNSRSEMNVSTLELGDSALYLCASSLPSGSYEQYFGPGTRLTVT.

This chain uses TRBV5-1 with TRBJ2-7, with TRBD2 matching over 13 bases. Germline lookup yields CDR1 SGHRS and CDR2 YFSETQ. The V gene end was trimmed by 4 bases and the J gene end by 4 bases; junction bases not matched to a gene: 5. The CDR3 totals 15 residues. For the CDR3, the DNA is TGCGCCAGCAGCCAGCGGACTAGCGGGAGTTACGAGCAGTACTTC. Amino acids: CASSQRTSGSYEQYF.

The rearrangement joins TRBV27 to TRBJ1-3; D is undetermined. The ends were cut back, 0 bases at V and 2 bases at J, with 8 bases in the middle. The CDR3 spans 15 residues. Germline assignment: CDR1 MNHEY and CDR2 SMNVEV (reference sequence). The CDR3 coding sequence is TGTGCCAGCAGTTTATCAACACCCCCTGGAAACACCATATATTTT. It specifies CASSLSTPPGNTIYF.

V is TRBV20-1 and J is TRBJ2-3, with D possibly TRBD1 on 6 matching bases. Germline V gives CDR1 DFQATT, CDR2 SNEGSKA (reference sequence). Trimming pared 3 bases from V and 3 bases from J, leaving 7 bases between. This CDR3 is built from 12 residues. The chain's CDR3 is CSASTGTDTQYF. The CDR3 DNA sequence: TGCAGTGCTAGTACAGGGACAGATACGCAGTATTTT.

The chain combines TRBV6-1 with TRBJ2-1, with 11 bases lining up with TRBD2. The CDR3 spans 15 residues. V gave up 6 bases and J gave up 7 bases; unmatched junction bases: 8. CDR1 MNHNS and CDR2 SASEGT come from the germline V gene. CDR3 nucleotides: TGTGCCAGCAGGTTACTAGCGGGAGCCGGAAATGAGCAGTTCTTC. Its protein product is CASRLLAGAGNEQFF.

The gene calls are TRBV19 and TRBJ1-2; no firm D call. V was shortened by 7 bases and J by 4 bases, with 13 bases between the two germline ends. This CDR3 has 13 residues. From germline, CDR1 is LNHDA and CDR2 SQIVND (reference sequence). The CDR3 sequence is CASIGQTRYGYTF. The CDR3 region has the DNA TGTGCCAGTATTGGGCAGACCCGCTATGGCTACACCTTC.

The rearrangement uses TRBV30 and TRBJ2-1; 10 bases map to TRBD2. The CDR3 consists of 16 residues. Germline V gene sequence: CDR1 GTSNPN, CDR2 SVGIG (reference sequence). Trimming cost V 0 bases and J 10 bases; bases outside gene matches: 12. The CDR3 DNA reads as TGTGCCTGGAGTGTAGATGCTAGCGGGAGATTTGGCGAGCAGTTCTTC. It codes for CAWSVDASGRFGEQFF.

The table lists this clone with a count of one. The J gene is TRBJ1-5, the V gene TRBV2; weak D call: TRBD1 (6 bases). Per the germline V gene, CDR1 is SNHLY and CDR2 is FYNNEI. The CDR3 has 14 amino acids. Trimming took off 0 bases at V and 6 bases at J, with 9 bases between the two ends. CDR3 protein: CASSEAGGSQPQHF. Here the CDR3 DNA reads TGTGCCAGCAGTGAAGCAGGGGGAAGTCAGCCCCAGCATTTT.

The chain recombines TRBV7-9 with TRBJ1-2, with unresolved D. With 5 bases removed from V and 8 bases from J, the gap between germline ends came to 18 bases. Germline V gene sequence: CDR1 SEHNR, CDR2 FQNEAQ (reference sequence). The CDR3 is 14 residues long. The CDR3 DNA reads TGTGCCAGCAGCGCCCAGTCCGGGGTTGGCGGCTACACCTTC. As protein: CASSAQSGVGGYTF.

The rearrangement uses TRBV27 and TRBJ2-7; D is unclear. Germline CDR1 is MNHEY and CDR2 is SMNVEV (reference sequence). This CDR3 has 14 amino acids. Trimming removed 3 bases from V and 0 bases from J, with 9 bases in between. The CDR3 protein is CASSFGQSSYEQYF. CDR3 bases: TGTGCCAGCAGTTTTGGGCAGAGCTCCTACGAGCAGTACTTC.

J is TRBJ1-2 and V is TRBV5-4, with 9 bases lining up with TRBD1. Germline CDR1 reads SGHNT; CDR2 reads YYREEE (reference sequence). The CDR3 spans 18 residues. V lost 4 bases, J lost 7 bases, and 20 bases stayed unmatched. The CDR3 nucleotides read TGTGCCAGCAGCCACGCTAGAGATCCGGGACAGGGATTGGGTGGCTACACCTTC. Its translation: CASSHARDPGQGLGGYTF.

The rearrangement joins TRBV7-3 to TRBJ2-3; possible D gene TRBD1, 6 bases. CDR1 is SGHTA and CDR2 is FQGTGA in the germline V gene. The V end was cut by 2 bases, the J end by 6 bases, with 12 bases between. The CDR3 totals 14 residues. CDR3 residues: CASSLGGRGDTQYF. The CDR3 bases are TGTGCCAGCAGCTTAGGGGGCAGGGGTGATACGCAGTATTTT.

In its sample, this clone was seen once. The CDR3 DNA is TGTGCCAGCAGCCAAGTGGAGCAGTCACCCCTCCACTTT. As protein: CASSQVEQSPLHF. This chain links TRBV3-1 (or the pseudogene TRBV3-2) with TRBJ1-6; D is uncertain. CDR1 and CDR2 from the germline V gene are LGHDT and YNNKEL (reference sequence). Trimming removed 1 base from V and 10 bases from J, with 8 bases in between. CDR3 length: 13 amino acids.

The chain is built from TRBV3-1 (or the pseudogene TRBV3-2) and TRBJ2-2; a weak D match, TRBD1 (6 bases). CDR3 length equals 15 residues. Trimming shortened V by 6 bases and J by 0 bases, and 11 bases separated the two germline ends. Germline-derived CDR1 and CDR2 are LGHDT and YNNKEL (reference sequence). The CDR3 DNA is TGTGCCAGCAGTAGCTGGACAGCGAACACCGGGGAGCTGTTTTTT. Protein: CASSSWTANTGELFF.

The chain is built from TRBV3-1 (or the pseudogene TRBV3-2) and TRBJ1-2; tentative D call: TRBD1 (5 bases). The CDR3 has 16 amino acids. Between the trimmed V and J ends, which lost 0 bases and 4 bases, there was a span of 15 bases. The germline CDR1 and CDR2 sequences are LGHDT and YNNKEL (reference sequence). DNA of the CDR3: TGTGCCAGCAGCCAAGATTGGGCAGTGGGGCCCTATGGCTACACCTTC. Residues: CASSQDWAVGPYGYTF.

The rearrangement uses TRBV11-2 and TRBJ2-3; 7 bases are shared with TRBD1. The junction had 6 bases not matched to a gene; V was cut back by 6 bases and J by 3 bases. CDR1 SGHAT and CDR2 FQNNGV come from the germline V gene. The CDR3 length is 14 residues. CDR3 in amino acids: CASRHSGGTDTQYF. In DNA, the CDR3 is TGTGCCAGCAGGCATTCAGGGGGAACAGATACGCAGTATTTT.

The table lists this clone with a count of one. The V and J genes are TRBV4-1 and TRBJ2-3; possibly TRBD2 for D (6 bases). CDR3 length: 15 amino acids. Germline V gene data show CDR1 as MGHRA and CDR2 as YSYEKL. Trimming cost V 9 bases and J 2 bases, with 18 bases left between them. CDR3 in DNA: TGCGCCAGTAGGGAAGGACGGGGGAACACAGATACGCAGTATTTT. It yields the protein CASREGRGNTDTQYF.

V and J are TRBV30 and TRBJ2-7, with 10 bases lining up with TRBD1. V gave up 1 base and J gave up 5 bases; unmatched junction bases: 5. The CDR3 consists of 14 residues. Germline V gives CDR1 GTSNPN, CDR2 SVGIG (reference sequence). The CDR3 reads CAWSDGTGADEQYF. CDR3 bases: TGTGCCTGGAGTGACGGGACAGGGGCAGACGAGCAGTACTTC.